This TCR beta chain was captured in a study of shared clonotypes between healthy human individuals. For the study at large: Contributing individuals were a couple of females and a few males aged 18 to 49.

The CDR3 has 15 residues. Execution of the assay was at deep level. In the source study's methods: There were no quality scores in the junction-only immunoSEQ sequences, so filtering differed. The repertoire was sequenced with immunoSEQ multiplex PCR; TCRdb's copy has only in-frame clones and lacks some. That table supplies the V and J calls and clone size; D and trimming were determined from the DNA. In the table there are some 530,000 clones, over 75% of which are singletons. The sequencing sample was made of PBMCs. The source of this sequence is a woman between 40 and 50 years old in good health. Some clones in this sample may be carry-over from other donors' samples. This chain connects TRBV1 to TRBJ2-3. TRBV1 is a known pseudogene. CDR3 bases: TGCACCAGCAGAAGCCGGGACCAGTACTCAGATACGCAGTATTTT. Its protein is CTSRSRDQYSDTQYF.